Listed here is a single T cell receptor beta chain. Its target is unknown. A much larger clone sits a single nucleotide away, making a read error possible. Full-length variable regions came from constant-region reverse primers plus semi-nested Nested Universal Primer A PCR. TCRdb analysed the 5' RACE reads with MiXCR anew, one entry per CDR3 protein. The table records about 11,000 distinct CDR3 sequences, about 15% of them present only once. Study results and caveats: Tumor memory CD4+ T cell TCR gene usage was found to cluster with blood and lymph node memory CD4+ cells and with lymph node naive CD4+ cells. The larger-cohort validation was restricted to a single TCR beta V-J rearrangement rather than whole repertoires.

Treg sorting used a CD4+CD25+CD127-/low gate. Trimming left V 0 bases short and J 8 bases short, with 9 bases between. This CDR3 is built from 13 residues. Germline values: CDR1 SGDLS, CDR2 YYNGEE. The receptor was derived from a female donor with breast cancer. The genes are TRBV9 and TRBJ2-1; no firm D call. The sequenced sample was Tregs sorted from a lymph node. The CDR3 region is CASSVGTLDEQFF. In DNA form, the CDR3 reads TGTGCCAGCAGCGTAGGCACTCTGGATGAGCAGTTCTTC.